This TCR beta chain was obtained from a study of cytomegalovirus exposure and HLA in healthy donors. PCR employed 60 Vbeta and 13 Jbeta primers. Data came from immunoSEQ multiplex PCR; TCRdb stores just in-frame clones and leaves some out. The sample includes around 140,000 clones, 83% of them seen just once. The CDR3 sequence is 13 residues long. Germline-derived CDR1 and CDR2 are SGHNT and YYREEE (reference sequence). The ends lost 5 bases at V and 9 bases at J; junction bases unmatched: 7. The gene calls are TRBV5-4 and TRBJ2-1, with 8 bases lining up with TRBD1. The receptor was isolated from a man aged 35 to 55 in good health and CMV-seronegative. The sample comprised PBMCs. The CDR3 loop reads CASSQGQATEQFF. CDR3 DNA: TGTGCCAGCAGTCAGGGACAGGCCACTGAGCAGTTCTTC.